The next 9 T cell receptor beta chains were all read from a single sample in a study of PD-L1 blockade in urothelial cancer. Time point noted: pretreatment peripheral blood. Method: immunoSEQ multiplex PCR; TCRdb's copy keeps in-frame clones and lacks some. The sample has roughly 53,000 clones; roughly 87% are singletons. The source material was PBMCs, sampled around atezolizumab (anti-PD-L1) treatment. These receptors all come from a woman aged 60-75 years with urothelial cancer.

The rearrangement joins TRBV6-5 to TRBJ2-7, with 11 nucleotides matching TRBD2. Germline assignment: CDR1 MNHEY and CDR2 SVGAGI. The CDR3 contains 14 residues. The ends lost 5 bases at V and 2 bases at J; junction bases unmatched: 2. CDR3 sequence (DNA): TGTGCCAGCAGTCTGGGACTAGCGGCCTACGAGCAGTACTTC. The encoded protein is CASSLGLAAYEQYF.

The chain has TRBV7-9 and TRBJ2-5; TRBD2 aligns across 8 bases. The junction had 5 bases not matched to a gene; V was cut back by 6 bases and J by 2 bases. The V gene's germline CDR1 is SEHNR and CDR2 FQNEAQ (reference sequence). The CDR3 has 14 amino acids. The CDR3 loop is CASRSGGDQETQYF. In DNA form, the CDR3 reads TGTGCCAGCAGATCCGGGGGGGATCAAGAGACCCAGTACTTC.

This chain connects TRBV5-1 to TRBJ1-1; a weak D match, TRBD1 (6 bases). The V gene lost 0 bases and the J gene lost 4 bases, with 10 bases spanning the gap. The CDR3 consists of 14 residues. Germline CDR1 SGHRS, CDR2 YFSETQ. CDR3 protein: CASSLGGGGTEAFF. As DNA, the CDR3 is TGCGCCAGCAGCTTGGGTGGGGGCGGCACTGAAGCTTTCTTT.

This clone was detected once. The gene calls are TRBV7-2 and TRBJ1-4; 8 bases are a match to TRBD1. The germline V gene has CDR1 SGHTA and CDR2 FQGNSA. The CDR3 totals 15 residues. V lost 5 bases and J lost 7; bases outside the gene matches: 9. The CDR3 DNA reads TGTGCCAGCAGCCTCGGGGACAGGCGAGGTGAAAAACTGTTTTTT. Its translation: CASSLGDRRGEKLFF.

There are a few counts of this clone. The rearrangement uses TRBV5-1 and TRBJ2-7, with 8 bases that match TRBD2. CDR1 is SGHRS and CDR2 is YFSETQ in the germline V gene. This CDR3 contains 16 residues. V shed 0 bases, J shed 0 bases, and the junction held 5 bases outside the gene matches. The CDR3 here is CASSLDGGRSSYEQYF. The DNA for the CDR3 is TGCGCCAGCAGCTTGGATGGCGGGAGGAGCTCCTACGAGCAGTACTTC. Supplemented by reference TRBV5-1 and TRBJ2-7, the full variable domain reads KAGVTQTPRYLIKTRGQQVTLSCSPISGHRSVSWYQQTPGQGLQFLFEYFSETQRNKGNFPGRFSGRQFSNSRSEMNVSTLELGDSALYLCASSLDGGRSSYEQYFGPGTRLTVT.

DNA of the CDR3: TGTGCCAGTAGCGGGACATTGAGTTCAGATACGCAGTATTTT. Protein product: CASSGTLSSDTQYF. V and J are TRBV2 and TRBJ2-3; the match to TRBD2 covers 8 bases. The CDR3 extends over 14 amino acids. Per the germline V gene, CDR1 is SNHLY and CDR2 is FYNNEI. V was clipped by 9 bases and J by 4 bases; unmatched bases: 9. Supplemented by reference TRBV2 and TRBJ2-3, the full variable domain reads EPEVTQTPSHQVTQMGQEVILRCVPISNHLYFYWYRQILGQKVEFLVSFYNNEISEKSEIFDDQFSVERPDGSNFTLKIRSTKLEDSAMYFCASSGTLSSDTQYFGPGTRLTVL.

V usage is TRBV7-9 and J usage is TRBJ2-5, with TRBD1 as a possible D gene (6 bases). Germline assignment: CDR1 SEHNR and CDR2 FQNEAQ (reference sequence). Trimming took 5 bases from V and 2 from J, leaving 12 bases between them. This CDR3 spans 14 amino acids. For the CDR3, the DNA is TGTGCCAGCAGCGTGACAGGCAGGCAAGAGACCCAGTACTTC. Its protein is CASSVTGRQETQYF. The full variable domain, rest sourced from reference TRBV7-9 and TRBJ2-5, is DTGVSQNPRHKITKRGQNVTFRCDPISEHNRLYWYRQTLGQGPEFLTYFQNEAQLEKSRLLSDRFSAERPKGSFSTLEIQRTEQGDSAMYLCASSVTGRQETQYFGPGTRLLVL.

The chain employs TRBV11-3 and TRBJ2-2, with D possibly TRBD1 on 6 matching bases. This CDR3 contains 14 residues. CDR1 is SGHNT, CDR2 YENEEA, per germline. V lost 5 bases and J 5 bases, leaving 12 bases between the germline ends. This CDR3 is CASSGVRGTGELFF. The CDR3 DNA reads as TGTGCCAGCAGCGGGGTGAGGGGGACCGGGGAGCTGTTTTTT. Full variable domain (rest looked up from reference TRBV11-3 and TRBJ2-2): EAGVVQSPRYKIIEKKQPVAFWCNPISGHNTLYWYLQNLGQGPELLIRYENEEAVDDSQLPKDRFSAERLKGVDSTLKIQPAELGDSAVYLCASSGVRGTGELFFGEGSRLTVL.

The chain recombines TRBV7-2 with TRBJ1-2; weak D call: TRBD1 (6 bases). The CDR3 is 14 amino acids. CDR1 and CDR2 (germline): SGHTA, FQGNSA. V was pared by 5 bases and J by 4 bases, with 14 bases between. The CDR3 nucleotides are TGTGCCAGCAGCCCCCGTGGGGGGGCCTATGGCTACACCTTC. It codes for CASSPRGGAYGYTF.